These 24 T cell receptor beta chains share one sample of origin, sequenced in a study of T cells in Graves' hyperthyroidism and ophthalmopathy. Regions amplified from RNA transcripts were the TCR beta CDR3 regions. When the TCR CDR3 underwent first-round RT-PCR, the HTBI primer set was used. TCRdb independently ran MiXCR on the multiplex PCR reads; one entry per CDR3 protein. The sample lists around 500,000 distinct CDR3 sequences; about 15% were seen once. The sequenced sample was blood. These receptors were obtained from a woman between 25 and 40 years old with Graves' ophthalmopathy.

With respect to this clonotype: One base away lies a much larger clone, so this may be a sequencing read error. The chain is built from TRBV4-1 and TRBJ1-5; D possibly corresponds to TRBD1 (6 bases). Germline V gene sequence: CDR1 MGHRA, CDR2 YSYEKL. This CDR3 has 16 residues. The CDR3 loop reads CATSQMPPGGGQPQHF. CDR3 DNA: TGCGCCACCAGCCAAATGCCTCCGGGGGGCGGGCAGCCCCAGCATTTT.

This clonotype was detected only a few times. V is TRBV5-1 and J is TRBJ1-2; TRBD1 agrees at 11 bases. Germline V gives CDR1 SGHRS, CDR2 YFSETQ. Germline trimming cut 2 bases from V and 6 bases from J; bases unmatched to any gene: 15. The length of the CDR3 is 18 residues. The CDR3 DNA sequence: TGCGCCAGCAGCTTCGAACAATGGACAGGGGGCGCCGGAAATGGCTACACCTTC. Translation: CASSFEQWTGGAGNGYTF.

Many counts were recorded for this clonotype. The J gene is TRBJ2-1, the V gene TRBV12-3 or TRBV12-4, with 8 bases aligning to TRBD2. This CDR3 has 14 amino acids. The V and J ends lost 7 bases and 8 bases, in that order; junction bases with no gene match: 10. The CDR3 region has the DNA TGTGCCAGCAAGACCGGGACTAGGATCCATGAGCAGTTCTTC. It specifies CASKTGTRIHEQFF.

This clonotype occurred a few times. The chain links TRBV7-3 to TRBJ2-3; D possibly matches TRBD1 or TRBD2 (6 bases each). Trimming removed 3 bases from V and 4 bases from J, with 14 bases in between. The CDR3 contains 15 residues. Germline CDR1 and CDR2: SGHTA and FQGTGA. For the CDR3, the DNA is TGTGCCAGCAGCTTTACGGGGGCTAGGGCAGATACGCAGTATTTT. It yields the protein CASSFTGARADTQYF.

This clonotype was seen at least ten times. This rearrangement joins TRBV6-1 to TRBJ2-5; 7 bases match TRBD1. V lost 5 bases, J lost 4 bases, and 13 bases stayed unmatched. Per the germline V gene, CDR1 is MNHNS and CDR2 is SASEGT. CDR3 length: 16 residues. As DNA, the CDR3 is TGTGCCAGCAGTTATTCCCCACAGGGGAGTGGAGAGACCCAGTACTTC. Translation: CASSYSPQGSGETQYF.

A single count supports this clonotype. Being one base from a much bigger clone, this may be a read error. The chain employs TRBV12-5 and TRBJ2-1; D is uncertain. Germline V gene lookup returns CDR1 LGHNT and CDR2 FRNRAP. The CDR3 length is 14 residues. Trimming stripped 1 base from V and 6 bases from J, with 10 bases between. The CDR3 DNA is TGTGCTAGTGGTTTGGCCGTGAGTTGCAATGAGCAGTTCTTC. Its protein is CASGLAVSCNEQFF.

This clonotype was detected ten times or more. This sequence joins TRBV7-2 and TRBJ2-5; D is unclear. With 7 bases removed from V and 2 bases from J, the gap between germline ends came to 17 bases. This CDR3 is built from 15 residues. CDR1 and CDR2 from the germline V gene are SGHTA and FQGNSA. The chain's CDR3 is CASNNFGRNQETQYF. The CDR3 bases are TGTGCCAGCAACAATTTCGGACGGAATCAAGAGACCCAGTACTTC.

This clonotype was recorded many times. V and J are TRBV18 and TRBJ1-1; D is ambiguous. CDR3 length: 13 residues. From germline, CDR1 is KGHSH and CDR2 LQKENI. Trimming took off 3 bases at V and 0 bases at J, with 5 bases between the two ends. Written as DNA, the CDR3 is TGTGCCAGCTCACCCAGACTGAACACTGAAGCTTTCTTT. Translating it yields CASSPRLNTEAFF.

This clonotype was detected many times. The chain has TRBV27 and TRBJ2-3; D ambiguous. Trimming removed 0 bases at V and 8 bases at J, with 12 bases between. Germline CDR1 is MNHEY and CDR2 is SMNVEV (reference sequence). This CDR3 region has 14 residues. DNA of the CDR3: TGTGCCAGCAGTTTATCTGTTGCCGCAGGTACGCAGTATTTT. This gives the protein CASSLSVAAGTQYF.

This clonotype was counted many times. The rearrangement joins TRBV11-2 to TRBJ2-7; weak D call: TRBD2 (6 bases). Between the trimmed V and J ends, which lost 7 bases and 0 bases, there was a span of 16 bases. Germline lookup yields CDR1 SGHAT and CDR2 FQNNGV. The CDR3 loop spans 15 amino acids. CDR3 in amino acids: CASTSSGLSSYEQYF. CDR3 nucleotides: TGTGCCAGCACCTCGAGCGGGCTAAGCTCCTACGAGCAGTACTTC.

The chain combines TRBV2 with TRBJ2-7; TRBD1 agrees at 10 bases. The V and J ends lost 4 bases and 3 bases, in that order; junction bases with no gene match: 6. This CDR3 has 15 residues. Germline V gene lookup returns CDR1 SNHLY and CDR2 FYNNEI. The CDR3 region is CASSGGTGVNYEQYF. The CDR3 DNA sequence: TGTGCCAGCAGTGGCGGGACAGGGGTGAACTACGAGCAGTACTTC. Drawing the rest from reference TRBV2 and TRBJ2-7, the complete variable domain is EPEVTQTPSHQVTQMGQEVILRCVPISNHLYFYWYRQILGQKVEFLVSFYNNEISEKSEIFDDQFSVERPDGSNFTLKIRSTKLEDSAMYFCASSGGTGVNYEQYFGPGTRLTVT.

This clonotype was observed at least ten times. The chain carries TRBV27 and TRBJ1-5; D gene unclear. Trimming left V 2 bases short and J 5 bases short, with 13 bases between. From germline, CDR1 is MNHEY and CDR2 SMNVEV (reference sequence). The CDR3 has 15 residues. CDR3 sequence (DNA): TGTGCCAGCAGTTTAGACTCCCGGCGGCATCAGCCCCAGCATTTT. Amino acid sequence: CASSLDSRRHQPQHF.

This clonotype appeared a few times. V is TRBV4-2 and J is TRBJ2-7; D assignment may be TRBD1 or TRBD2 (5 bases each). In germline, CDR1 is LGHNA, CDR2 YNFKEQ. The V gene lost 3 bases and the J gene lost 6 bases, with 15 bases spanning the gap. The CDR3 is 14 amino acids. Written as DNA, the CDR3 is TGTGCCAGCAGCCAGGGACCCCAAGCTGGCGAGCAGTACTTC. Its protein product is CASSQGPQAGEQYF.

The chain is built from TRBV5-1 and TRBJ2-5; 8 nucleotides line up with TRBD1. Trimming removed 4 bases from V and 6 bases from J; junction bases left unmatched: 11. The CDR3 sequence is 15 residues long. Germline V gene sequence: CDR1 SGHRS, CDR2 YFSETQ. CDR3 sequence reads: CASSPMTGAIQTQYF. The CDR3 bases are TGCGCCAGCAGCCCGATGACAGGGGCGATACAGACCCAGTACTTC.

This clonotype turned up a few times. The chain joins TRBV24-1 to TRBJ1-1, with 7 bases identical to TRBD1. Germline assignment: CDR1 KGHDR and CDR2 SFDVKD. V lost 6 bases and J lost 10; bases outside the gene matches: 13. The length of the CDR3 is 14 residues. The CDR3: CATSPNDRAGLAFF. Here the CDR3 DNA reads TGTGCCACCAGTCCAAATGACAGGGCAGGACTAGCTTTCTTT.

This clonotype was seen a few times. V usage is TRBV28 and J usage is TRBJ2-7; weak D call: TRBD2 (5 bases). Germline CDR1 MDHEN, CDR2 SYDVKM. V was trimmed by 3 bases and J by 4 bases, leaving 16 bases between them. The CDR3 extends over 15 amino acids. The CDR3 DNA sequence: TGTGCCAGCAGTTTTCGTAGCGTGTCACTGTACGAGCAGTACTTC. This codes for CASSFRSVSLYEQYF.

This clonotype was picked up a small number of times. V is TRBV12-3 or TRBV12-4 and J is TRBJ1-6; D not certain. V was cut by 7 bases and J by 7 bases, with 8 bases left in between. The CDR3 extends over 12 amino acids. In DNA, the CDR3 is TGTGCCAGCACTACGTGGAATTCACCCCTCCACTTT. Translating it yields CASTTWNSPLHF.

This clonotype came up many times. The chain links TRBV27 to TRBJ2-1, with D unresolved. This CDR3 is built from 13 residues. CDR1 is MNHEY, CDR2 SMNVEV, per germline (reference sequence). The germline V and J ends were trimmed by 3 bases and 6 bases, with 9 bases remaining between them. CDR3 DNA sequence: TGTGCCAGCAGTTTGTCATGGGGCAATGAGCAGTTCTTC. Translating gives CASSLSWGNEQFF.

This clonotype has a count of ten or more. The V call is TRBV18, the J call TRBJ2-6; D is undetermined. There are 13 residues in the CDR3. The germline V gene encodes CDR1 KGHSH and CDR2 LQKENI. Between the trimmed V and J ends, which lost 2 bases and 1 base, there was a span of 0 bases. CDR3 protein: CASSPSGANVLTF. As DNA, the CDR3 is TGTGCCAGCTCACCATCTGGGGCCAACGTCCTGACTTTC.

This clonotype was recorded many times. The chain is built from TRBV20-1 and TRBJ2-7, with D perhaps TRBD1 or TRBD2 (5 bases each). The CDR3 has 12 amino acids. Trimming took off 0 bases at V and 3 bases at J, with 6 bases between the two ends. Germline V gene sequence: CDR1 DFQATT, CDR2 SNEGSKA (reference sequence). CDR3 sequence reads: CSARDGGYEQYF. In DNA form, the CDR3 reads TGCAGTGCTAGAGATGGGGGCTACGAGCAGTACTTC.

This clonotype came up a few times. The genes are TRBV19 and TRBJ2-1; tentatively, D is TRBD2 (6 bases). The CDR3 extends over 15 amino acids. The germline V and J ends were trimmed by 5 bases and 6 bases, with 17 bases remaining between them. CDR1 and CDR2 from the germline V gene are LNHDA and SQIVND (reference sequence). In nucleotides, the CDR3 is TGTGCCAGTAGTCCTGACAGCCTCGGGGGCAATGAGCAGTTCTTC. Its translation is CASSPDSLGGNEQFF.

The table lists this clonotype with a few counts. The chain recombines TRBV20-1 with TRBJ2-7; a weak D match, TRBD1 (5 bases). Germline lookup yields CDR1 DFQATT and CDR2 SNEGSKA (reference sequence). This CDR3 has 16 amino acids. Trimming pared 3 bases from V and 3 bases from J, leaving 21 bases between. The CDR3 nucleotides are TGCAGTGCTAGTTCAGGTGGGGCGGTGGAAATCTACGAGCAGTACTTC. Its protein product is CSASSGGAVEIYEQYF.

This clonotype was picked up a small number of times. V gene TRBV6-5 combines with J gene TRBJ2-5; D remains unclear. Per germline, CDR1 MNHEY and CDR2 SVGAGI. The CDR3 spans 14 residues. V gave up 6 bases and J gave up 2 bases, with 13 bases separating them. CDR3 sequence reads: CASSSLGSQETQYF. CDR3 in DNA: TGTGCCAGCAGCTCCCTGGGATCTCAAGAGACCCAGTACTTC.

This clonotype was detected many times. The chain combines TRBV29-1 with TRBJ2-7, with D perhaps matching TRBD1 (5 bases). CDR1 is SQVTM, CDR2 ANQGSEA, per germline. CDR3 length equals 13 residues. Trimming took off 1 base at V and 0 bases at J, with 7 bases between the two ends. The CDR3 spells CSVEVQGSYEQYF. CDR3 bases: TGCAGCGTTGAAGTCCAGGGCTCCTACGAGCAGTACTTC.